These T cell receptor beta chains were read from a single sample in a study of blood T cell repertoires in COVID-19. Generated by immunoSEQ multiplex PCR, the TCRdb table keeps only in-frame clones and is missing some. This table holds roughly 64,000 clones, roughly three quarters found once. The sequenced material came from peripheral blood. The receptors were gathered from a man aged 60-69 years with COVID-19, enrolled during active disease. CDR3s include the opening cysteine and the closing phenylalanine or tryptophan. D genes are given only for firm matches. Size is omitted from some rows. Given values are once, few, many or a class for expanded clones.

>TRBV28|16|TRBJ2-1|TRBD2|NA
CASSILTSGGAREQFF
TGTGCCAGCAGCATTTTGACTAGCGGGGGGGCTCGTGAGCAGTTCTTC
>TRBV2|14|TRBJ2-7|NA|NA
CASSHPRTAYEQYF
TGTGCCAGCAGCCACCCCAGGACAGCCTACGAGCAGTACTTC
>TRBV5-6|13|TRBJ2-4|TRBD1|NA
CASSLTGTDLEYF
TGTGCCAGCAGCTTGACCGGGACAGACTTGGAGTACTTC
>TRBV18|16|TRBJ2-3|NA|NA
CASSPPSGVGTDTQYF
TGTGCCAGCTCACCACCATCCGGGGTGGGCACAGATACGCAGTATTTT
>TRBV7-3|14|TRBJ2-2|NA|NA
CASSPGTGTGELFF
TGTGCCAGCAGCCCTGGGACTGGCACCGGGGAGCTGTTTTTT
>TRBV6-5|16|TRBJ1-6|NA|NA
CASSYSPEGGNSPLHF
TGTGCCAGCAGTTACTCACCCGAGGGCGGCAATTCACCCCTCCACTTT
>TRBV18|13|TRBJ2-2|NA|NA
CASSPVRAGELFF
TGTGCCAGCTCACCAGTGAGGGCCGGGGAGCTGTTTTTT
>TRBV5-1|15|TRBJ1-5|TRBD1|few
CASSRGTGGNQPQHF
TGCGCCAGCAGCCGAGGGACAGGGGGTAATCAGCCCCAGCATTTT
>TRBV19|12|TRBJ2-7|NA|NA
CASPEGGLEQYF
TGTGCCAGCCCCGAGGGGGGGCTCGAGCAGTACTTC
>TRBV5-1|17|TRBJ2-2|TRBD2|NA
CASSSSTSGGTTGELFF
TGCGCCAGCAGCTCCTCTACTAGCGGGGGGACCACCGGGGAGCTGTTTTTT
>TRBV7-2|13|TRBJ2-7|NA|NA
CASRLTASYEQYF
TGTGCCAGCAGGTTGACAGCCTCCTACGAGCAGTACTTC
>TRBV3-1/TRBV3-2|14|TRBJ1-5|NA|NA
CASSPDRDHQPQHF
TGTGCCAGCAGTCCTGACAGAGACCATCAGCCCCAGCATTTT
>TRBV20-1|13|TRBJ2-7|TRBD2|NA
CSASRREGREQYF
TGCAGTGCCAGTCGGCGGGAGGGCCGCGAGCAGTACTTC
>TRBV11-3|13|TRBJ2-1|NA|NA
CASSLGRGLEQFF
TGTGCCAGCAGCCTCGGAAGAGGACTTGAGCAGTTCTTC
>TRBV5-4|14|TRBJ2-3|TRBD1|many
CASSLSQGADTQYF
TGTGCCAGCAGCTTGTCTCAGGGGGCAGATACGCAGTATTTT
>TRBV24-1|15|TRBJ2-5|NA|NA
CATGSSEMRLGTQYF
TGTGCCACCGGCTCGTCGGAAATGAGGTTGGGGACCCAGTACTTC